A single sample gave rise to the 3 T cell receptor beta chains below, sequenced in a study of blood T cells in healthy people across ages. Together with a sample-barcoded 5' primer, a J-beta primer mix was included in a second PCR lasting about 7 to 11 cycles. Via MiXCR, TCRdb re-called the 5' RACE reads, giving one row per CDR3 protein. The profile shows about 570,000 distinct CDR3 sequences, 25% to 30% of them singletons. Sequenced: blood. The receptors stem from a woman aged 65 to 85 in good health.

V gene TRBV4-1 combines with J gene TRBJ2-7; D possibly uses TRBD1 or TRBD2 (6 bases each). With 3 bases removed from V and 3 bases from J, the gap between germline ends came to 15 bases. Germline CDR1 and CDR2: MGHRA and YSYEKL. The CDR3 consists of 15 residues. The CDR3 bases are TGCGCCAGCAGCCAGTTGGAGGGGGTCGGCTACGAGCAGTACTTC. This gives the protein CASSQLEGVGYEQYF.

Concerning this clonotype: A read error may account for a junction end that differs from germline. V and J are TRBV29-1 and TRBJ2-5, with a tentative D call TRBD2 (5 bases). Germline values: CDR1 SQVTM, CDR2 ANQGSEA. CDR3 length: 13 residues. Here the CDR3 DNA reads TGCAGCGTTGACCCGGGATACCAAGAGACCCAGCACTTC. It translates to CSVDPGYQETQHF.

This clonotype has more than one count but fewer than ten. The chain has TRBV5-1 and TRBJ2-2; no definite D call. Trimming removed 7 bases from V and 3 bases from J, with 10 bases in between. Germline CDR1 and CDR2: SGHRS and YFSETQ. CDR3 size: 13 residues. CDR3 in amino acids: CASGKSDTGELFF. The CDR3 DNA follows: TGCGCCAGCGGGAAAAGCGACACCGGGGAGCTGTTTTTT.